This T cell receptor (beta chain) was found in a study of blood T cell repertoires in COVID-19. This clone was seen more than once but under ten times. Libraries were prepared by immunoSEQ multiplex PCR; TCRdb keeps only in-frame clonotypes and omits some of them. The sample lists 100,000 to 150,000 clones; around 76% were seen once. This receptor was taken from a man in his sixties with acute or convalescent COVID-19. The sequencing input was peripheral blood.

For the CDR3, the DNA is TGTGCCACTCTCCGGGACAGGGGAATCTACGAGCAGTACTTC. Its protein product is CATLRDRGIYEQYF. The chain combines TRBV6-5 with TRBJ2-7, with TRBD1 matching 10 bases. The CDR3 is 14 residues long. The V and J ends lost 10 bases and 3 bases, in that order; junction bases with no gene match: 9. Germline values: CDR1 MNHEY, CDR2 SVGAGI.